What follows are 5 T cell receptor beta chains derived from one specimen sequenced in a study of early T cells in non-severe SARS-CoV-2 infection. From the 5' RACE reads, TCRdb called clonotypes with MiXCR, one entry per CDR3 protein. This repertoire shows around 53,000 distinct CDR3 sequences, about 10% found once; its top ten account for about 9.7%. The specimen was whole blood. The receptors stem from an adult who was a healthcare worker with PCR-confirmed SARS-CoV-2 infection or an uninfected control (not recorded which).

There are many counts of this clonotype. The CDR3 sequence: CASSPGTANTGELFF. The CDR3 DNA reads TGTGCCAGCAGCCCCGGGACAGCCAACACCGGGGAGCTGTTTTTT. The chain carries TRBV7-2 and TRBJ2-2; 7 positions agree with TRBD1. The CDR3 is 15 residues long. The germline V gene encodes CDR1 SGHTA and CDR2 FQGNSA. Trimming at V came to 5 bases and at J to 2 bases, leaving 5 bases not matched to a gene.

This clonotype has ten or more counts. In DNA form, the CDR3 reads TGTGCCAGCAGCCAGGGGCCCAGGGGGCTGTACAATGAGCAGTTCTTC. Amino acids: CASSQGPRGLYNEQFF. The chain has TRBV7-2 and TRBJ2-1; TRBD1 matches 8 bases. From germline, CDR1 is SGHTA and CDR2 FQGNSA. V was clipped by 5 bases and J by 4 bases; unmatched bases: 10. This CDR3 is built from 16 residues.

This clonotype was recorded many times. J is TRBJ2-7 and V is TRBV19; D remains ambiguous. The length of the CDR3 is 13 residues. The V gene lost 3 bases and the J gene lost 3 bases, with 9 bases spanning the gap. Per germline, CDR1 LNHDA and CDR2 SQIVND (reference sequence). The CDR3 DNA reads TGTGCCAGTAGTATCCACACTTACTACGAGCAGTACTTC. Protein sequence: CASSIHTYYEQYF.

The table lists this clonotype with many counts. The chain joins TRBV28 to TRBJ2-7; weak D call: TRBD1 (6 bases). The germline CDR1 and CDR2 sequences are MDHEN and SYDVKM. The CDR3 runs to 13 residues. Trimming removed 5 bases at V and 3 bases at J, with 11 bases between. CDR3 in amino acids: CASSPGDNYEQYF. The CDR3 coding sequence is TGTGCCAGCAGTCCCGGGGACAACTACGAGCAGTACTTC.

The sample holds many counts of this clonotype. The gene calls are TRBV7-9 and TRBJ1-5, with 9 bases fitting TRBD1. The CDR3 sequence is 12 residues long. V lost 8 bases and J lost 4; bases outside the gene matches: 0. CDR1 is SEHNR and CDR2 is FQNEAQ in the germline V gene (reference sequence). The CDR3 reads CASGQGNQPQHF. CDR3 in DNA: TGTGCCAGCGGACAGGGGAATCAGCCCCAGCATTTT.